The next 5 T cell receptor beta chains were all read from a single sample in a study of blood T cells in healthy people across ages. Sample-barcoded 5' priming and a J-beta primer mix drove a second PCR of roughly 6 to 12 cycles. TCRdb re-derived calls from the 5' RACE reads in MiXCR, one entry per CDR3 protein. The table lists about 380,000 distinct CDR3 sequences, about 52% of them singletons, with about 54% in the top ten. Sequencing input: blood. The receptor source for this set is a man aged 55 to 70 in good health.

This clonotype showed up many times. The CDR3 nucleotides are TGTGCCAGCAGTTACTCGAATTGGGGACAGAAAGAGACCCAGTACTTC. It is translated as CASSYSNWGQKETQYF. V and J are TRBV6-5 and TRBJ2-5; TRBD1 agrees at 7 bases. Trimming took 0 bases from V and 3 from J; bases not matched to a gene: 7. CDR3 length: 16 residues. CDR1 and CDR2 from the germline V gene are MNHEY and SVGAGI.

The rearrangement links TRBV2 to TRBJ2-5, with 7 bases identical to TRBD2. Per the germline V gene, CDR1 is SNHLY and CDR2 is FYNNEI. This CDR3 has 15 amino acids. The J segment lost 2 bases and the V segment lost 6 bases, leaving 9 bases of the junction unmatched. CDR3 loop: CASRGYSGRQETQYF. CDR3 coding DNA: TGTGCCAGCAGGGGGTATAGCGGGCGGCAAGAGACCCAGTACTTC. The full variable domain, completed using reference TRBV2 and TRBJ2-5, is EPEVTQTPSHQVTQMGQEVILRCVPISNHLYFYWYRQILGQKVEFLVSFYNNEISEKSEIFDDQFSVERPDGSNFTLKIRSTKLEDSAMYFCASRGYSGRQETQYFGPGTRLLVL.

This clonotype was observed a few times. CDR3 DNA: TGCAGCGTTGTACACAATGAGCAGTTCTTC. Its translation: CSVVHNEQFF. The chain combines TRBV29-1 with TRBJ2-1; no clear D. Germline CDR1 and CDR2: SQVTM and ANQGSEA. The V gene lost 4 bases and the J gene lost 5 bases, with 3 bases spanning the gap. The CDR3 contains 10 residues.

This clonotype was counted a single time. The V gene is TRBV7-2, the J gene TRBJ2-5; tentatively, D is TRBD1 (5 bases). Germline CDR1 SGHTA, CDR2 FQGNSA. Trimming stripped 1 base from V and 4 bases from J, with 13 bases between. The CDR3 loop spans 15 amino acids. CDR3 sequence reads: CASSLGSGYGETQYF. CDR3 bases: TGTGCCAGCAGCTTAGGCTCAGGGTATGGAGAGACCCAGTACTTC.

The gene calls are TRBV7-2 and TRBJ1-3; no clear D. This CDR3 contains 14 residues. Trimming removed 5 bases from V and 0 bases from J, with 8 bases in between. Germline values: CDR1 SGHTA, CDR2 FQGNSA. CDR3 nucleotides: TGTGCCAGCAGCCTACAGAGCTCTGGAAACACCATATATTTT. Its protein is CASSLQSSGNTIYF.